The T cell receptor beta chain under discussion was sequenced for a study of T cell repertoires in cytomegalovirus infection (dated by TCRdb to 2018 to 2020). About the full investigation: Because public TCR beta signatures pointed to carriage of CMV infection together with the matching HLA type, the HLA type of each donor mattered for the analysis. The paper's findings and limits, for the study overall: The ex vivo response was dominated by HLA-C-restricted CMV-specific TCR beta clonotypes, which also provided the single most frequent clonotype in two of eight donors. Carriers of CMV infection plus the relevant HLA type were discriminated by the cumulative frequency of public TCR beta family members in the study cohort and in an independent approximately 340-donor cohort.

The CDR3 runs 15 amino acids, cysteine and phenylalanine included. The CDR3 DNA has 45 bases and is translated from base 1. Trimming removed 6 bases from V and 3 bases from J, leaving 17 bases between the germline ends. From a lookup of the germline V gene (reference sequence), CDR1 and CDR2 are DFQATT and SNEGSKA. Sequencing instrument: Illumina HiSeq 1500. TCRdb cleaned the public reads at Q25 with fastp, built clones with MiXCR and kept in-frame beta chains. When rows share a CDR3 protein, they turn into one entry using the most common DNA and genes. This sample gives almost 300,000 distinct CDR3 sequences in total; about 9.2% of them show up just once. Around 2.6% of the sample lies in the top ten. This clonotype was observed a few times. Its antigen remains unidentified. Per-base quality was not reported, and no clone a single base away is much larger than it.

This TCR derives from a human donor in good health (CMV status not recorded). Some clones in this sample may be carry-over from other donors' samples. The rearrangement joined TRBV20-1 to TRBJ1-4; the D gene lacks a confident call. The sample comprised PBMCs. The DNA sequence follows: TGCAGTGCCCCTTACCCCGGAATTCCTAATGAAAAACTGTTTTTT. This translates into CSAPYPGIPNEKLFF.